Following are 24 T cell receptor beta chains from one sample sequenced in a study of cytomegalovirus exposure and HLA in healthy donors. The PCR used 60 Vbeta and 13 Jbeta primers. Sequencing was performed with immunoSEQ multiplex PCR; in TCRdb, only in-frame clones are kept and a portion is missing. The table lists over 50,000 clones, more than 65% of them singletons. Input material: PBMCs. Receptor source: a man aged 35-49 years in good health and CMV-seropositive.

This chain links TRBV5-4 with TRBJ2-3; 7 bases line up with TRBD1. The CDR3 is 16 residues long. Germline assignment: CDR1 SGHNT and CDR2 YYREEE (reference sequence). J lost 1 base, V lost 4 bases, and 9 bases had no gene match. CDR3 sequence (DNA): TGTGCCAGCAGCCGGCTGGAAGGACAGGGCACAGATACGCAGTATTTT. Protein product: CASSRLEGQGTDTQYF.

The CDR3 DNA reads TGTGCCAGCAGAGAACAGGGCCGTTACGAGCAGTACTTC. Protein: CASREQGRYEQYF. The chain has TRBV6-5 and TRBJ2-7, with a weak D call TRBD1 (6 bases). The CDR3 contains 13 residues. The V gene's germline CDR1 is MNHEY and CDR2 SVGAGI. With 6 bases removed from V and 4 bases from J, the gap between germline ends came to 13 bases.

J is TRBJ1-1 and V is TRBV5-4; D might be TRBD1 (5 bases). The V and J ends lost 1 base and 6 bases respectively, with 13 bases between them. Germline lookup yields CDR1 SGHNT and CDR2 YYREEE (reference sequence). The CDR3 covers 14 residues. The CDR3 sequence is CASSLKRQKAEAFF. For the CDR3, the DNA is TGTGCCAGCAGCTTGAAGCGACAGAAAGCTGAAGCTTTCTTT.

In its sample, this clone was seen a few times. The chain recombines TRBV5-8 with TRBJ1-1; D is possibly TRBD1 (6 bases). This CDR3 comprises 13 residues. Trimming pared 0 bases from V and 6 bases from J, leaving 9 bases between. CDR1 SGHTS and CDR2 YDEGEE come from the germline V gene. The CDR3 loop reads CASSLVGGAEAFF. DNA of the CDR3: TGTGCCAGCAGCTTGGTAGGGGGTGCTGAAGCTTTCTTT.

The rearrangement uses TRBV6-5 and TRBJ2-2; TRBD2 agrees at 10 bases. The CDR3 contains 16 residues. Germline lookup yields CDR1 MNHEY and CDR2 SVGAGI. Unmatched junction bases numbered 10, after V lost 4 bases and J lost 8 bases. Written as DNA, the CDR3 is TGTGCCAGCAGTTCACCGGGACTAGCGAGAGCAGGGGAGCTGTTTTTT. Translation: CASSSPGLARAGELFF.

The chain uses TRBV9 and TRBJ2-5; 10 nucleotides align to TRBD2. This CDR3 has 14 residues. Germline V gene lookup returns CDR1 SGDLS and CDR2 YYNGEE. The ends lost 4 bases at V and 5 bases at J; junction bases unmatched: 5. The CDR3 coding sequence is TGTGCCAGCAGCCCAAGAGCGGGGGGGGAGACCCAGTACTTC. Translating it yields CASSPRAGGETQYF.

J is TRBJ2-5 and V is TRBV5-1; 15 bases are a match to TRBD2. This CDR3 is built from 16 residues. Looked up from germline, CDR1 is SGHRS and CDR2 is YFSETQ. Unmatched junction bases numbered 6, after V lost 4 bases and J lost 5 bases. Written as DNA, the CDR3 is TGCGCCAGCAGCCGGACTAGCGGGGGGGCGGTGGAGACCCAGTACTTC. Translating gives CASSRTSGGAVETQYF.

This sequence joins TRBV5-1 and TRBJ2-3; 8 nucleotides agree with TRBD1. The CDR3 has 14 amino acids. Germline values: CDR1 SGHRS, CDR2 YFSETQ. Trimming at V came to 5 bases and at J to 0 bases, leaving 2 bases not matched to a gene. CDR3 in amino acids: CASRRTGSTDTQYF. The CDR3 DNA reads TGCGCCAGCAGAAGGACAGGGAGCACAGATACGCAGTATTTT.

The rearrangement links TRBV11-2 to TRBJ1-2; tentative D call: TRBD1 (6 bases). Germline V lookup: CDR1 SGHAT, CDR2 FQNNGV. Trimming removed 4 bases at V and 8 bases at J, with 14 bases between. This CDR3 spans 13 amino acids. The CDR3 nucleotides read TGTGCCAGCAGCTCCGACAGGAGGAGGGGCTACACCTTC. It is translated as CASSSDRRRGYTF.

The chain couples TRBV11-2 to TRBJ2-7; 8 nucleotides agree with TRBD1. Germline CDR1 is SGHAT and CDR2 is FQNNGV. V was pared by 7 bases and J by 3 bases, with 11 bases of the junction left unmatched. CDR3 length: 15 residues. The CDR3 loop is CASKPPGTGYYEQYF. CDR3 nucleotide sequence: TGTGCCAGCAAACCCCCCGGGACAGGATACTACGAGCAGTACTTC.

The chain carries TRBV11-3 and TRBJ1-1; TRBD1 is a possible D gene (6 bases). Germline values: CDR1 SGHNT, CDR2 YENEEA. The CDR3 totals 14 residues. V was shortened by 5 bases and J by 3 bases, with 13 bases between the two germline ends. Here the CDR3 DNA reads TGTGCCAGCAGCCGCCACAGGGACGACACTGAAGCTTTCTTT. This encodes CASSRHRDDTEAFF. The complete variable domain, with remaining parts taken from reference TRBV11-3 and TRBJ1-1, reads EAGVVQSPRYKIIEKKQPVAFWCNPISGHNTLYWYLQNLGQGPELLIRYENEEAVDDSQLPKDRFSAERLKGVDSTLKIQPAELGDSAVYLCASSRHRDDTEAFFGQGTRLTVV.

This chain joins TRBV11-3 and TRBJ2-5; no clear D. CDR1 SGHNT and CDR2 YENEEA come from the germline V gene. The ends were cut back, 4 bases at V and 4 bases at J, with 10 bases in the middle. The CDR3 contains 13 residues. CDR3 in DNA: TGTGCCAGCAGCTCGCAAGTTAGAGAGACCCAGTACTTC. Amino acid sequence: CASSSQVRETQYF.

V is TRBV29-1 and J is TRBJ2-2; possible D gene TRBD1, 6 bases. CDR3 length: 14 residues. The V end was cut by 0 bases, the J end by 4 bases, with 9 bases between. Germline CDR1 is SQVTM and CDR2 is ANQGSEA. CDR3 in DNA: TGCAGCGTTGAAGAGACAGGAGTCACCGGGGAGCTGTTTTTT. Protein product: CSVEETGVTGELFF.

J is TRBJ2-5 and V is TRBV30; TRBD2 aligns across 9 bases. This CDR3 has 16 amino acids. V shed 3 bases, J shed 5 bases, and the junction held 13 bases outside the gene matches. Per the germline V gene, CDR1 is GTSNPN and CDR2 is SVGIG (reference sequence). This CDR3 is CAWRDIAGDLLETQYF. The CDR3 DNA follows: TGTGCCTGGAGGGATATAGCGGGGGACCTTCTGGAGACCCAGTACTTC.

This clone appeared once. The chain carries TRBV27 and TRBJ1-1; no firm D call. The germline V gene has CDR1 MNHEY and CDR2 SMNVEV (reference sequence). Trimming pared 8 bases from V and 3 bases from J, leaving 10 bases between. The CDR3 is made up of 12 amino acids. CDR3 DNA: TGTGCCAGCCATGGGCGTGACACTGAAGCTTTCTTT. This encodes CASHGRDTEAFF.

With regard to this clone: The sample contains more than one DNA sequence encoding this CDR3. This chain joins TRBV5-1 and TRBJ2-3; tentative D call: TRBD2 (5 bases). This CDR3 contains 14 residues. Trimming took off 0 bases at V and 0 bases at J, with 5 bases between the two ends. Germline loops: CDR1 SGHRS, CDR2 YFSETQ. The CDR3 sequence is CASSLGTSTDTQYF. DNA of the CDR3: TGCGCCAGCAGCTTGGGGACTAGCACAGATACGCAGTATTTT.

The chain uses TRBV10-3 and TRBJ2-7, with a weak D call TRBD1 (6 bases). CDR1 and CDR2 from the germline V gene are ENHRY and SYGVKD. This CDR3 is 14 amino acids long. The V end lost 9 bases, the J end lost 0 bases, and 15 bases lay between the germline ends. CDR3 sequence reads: CAIFDRLSSYEQYF. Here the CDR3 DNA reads TGTGCCATATTCGACAGGTTGAGCTCCTACGAGCAGTACTTC.

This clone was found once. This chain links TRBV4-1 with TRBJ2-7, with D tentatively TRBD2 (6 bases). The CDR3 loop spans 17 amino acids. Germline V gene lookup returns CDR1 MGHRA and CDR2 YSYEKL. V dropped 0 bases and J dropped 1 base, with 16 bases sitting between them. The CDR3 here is CASSQDAGVSGSYEQYF. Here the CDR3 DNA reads TGCGCCAGCAGCCAAGACGCCGGGGTGAGCGGGTCCTACGAGCAGTACTTC.

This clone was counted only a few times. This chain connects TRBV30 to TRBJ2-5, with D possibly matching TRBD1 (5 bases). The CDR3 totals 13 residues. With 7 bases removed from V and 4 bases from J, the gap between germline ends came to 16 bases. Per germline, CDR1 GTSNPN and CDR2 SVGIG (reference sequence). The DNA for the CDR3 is TGTGCCTACGAGCCACAGGACGGAGAGACCCAGTACTTC. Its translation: CAYEPQDGETQYF.

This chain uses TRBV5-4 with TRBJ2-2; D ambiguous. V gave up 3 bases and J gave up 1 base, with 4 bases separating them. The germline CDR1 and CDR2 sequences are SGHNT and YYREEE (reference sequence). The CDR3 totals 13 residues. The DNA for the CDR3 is TGTGCCAGCAGCTACATGAACACCGGGGAGCTGTTTTTT. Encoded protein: CASSYMNTGELFF.

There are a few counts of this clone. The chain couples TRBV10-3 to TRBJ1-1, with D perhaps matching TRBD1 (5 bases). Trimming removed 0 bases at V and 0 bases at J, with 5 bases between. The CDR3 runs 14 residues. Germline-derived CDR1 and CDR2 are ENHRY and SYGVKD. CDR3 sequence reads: CAISESGLNTEAFF. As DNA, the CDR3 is TGTGCCATCAGTGAGTCGGGGCTGAACACTGAAGCTTTCTTT.

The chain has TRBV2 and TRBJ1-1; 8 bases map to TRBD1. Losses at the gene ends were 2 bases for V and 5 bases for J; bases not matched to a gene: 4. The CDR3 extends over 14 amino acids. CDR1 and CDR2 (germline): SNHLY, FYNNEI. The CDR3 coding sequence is TGTGCCAGCAGTGAAAGGACAGGGTGGACTGAAGCTTTCTTT. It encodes CASSERTGWTEAFF.

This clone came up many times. In DNA, the CDR3 is TGCGCCAGCAGCTCCGTAACTCCAACTAATGAAAAACTGTTTTTT. Amino acid sequence: CASSSVTPTNEKLFF. The chain recombines TRBV5-1 with TRBJ1-4; D is undetermined. The CDR3 sequence is 15 residues long. Germline V gene lookup returns CDR1 SGHRS and CDR2 YFSETQ. The V end was cut by 3 bases, the J end by 0 bases, with 9 bases between.

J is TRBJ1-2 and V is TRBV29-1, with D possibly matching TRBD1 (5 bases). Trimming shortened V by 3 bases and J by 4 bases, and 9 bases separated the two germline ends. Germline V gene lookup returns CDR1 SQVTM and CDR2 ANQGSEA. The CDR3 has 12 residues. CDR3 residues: CSVETDAYGYTF. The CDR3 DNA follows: TGCAGCGTTGAGACAGATGCCTATGGCTACACCTTC.